The present TCR beta chain was sequenced within a study of early T cells in non-severe SARS-CoV-2 infection. Study details: Sequencing was performed on bulk RNA from unsorted whole blood, leaving chains unpaired. Findings and limits, study-wide: The study's VDJdb matching favored anti-spike CD8 responses and missed private and CD4 specificities.

This CDR3 has 12 amino acids. Trimming shortened V by 4 bases and J by 9 bases, and 10 bases separated the two germline ends. Germline CDR1 and CDR2: SEHNR and FQNEAQ (reference sequence). This clonotype has a count of ten or more. The antigen is not known. Molecules of cDNA were individually given unique molecular identifiers that were attached to them. In TCRdb, the 5' RACE reads were re-called with MiXCR into one record per CDR3 protein. Of 45,000 to 75,000 distinct CDR3 sequences in the sample, 8.5% to 10% are singletons; the top ten hold approximately 15%. The rearrangement uses TRBV7-9 and TRBJ2-1; D may be TRBD1 (6 bases). The specimen was whole blood. This sequence originates from an adult who was a healthcare worker with PCR-confirmed SARS-CoV-2 infection or an uninfected control (not recorded which). The CDR3, as DNA: TGTGCCAGCAGCTCTCAGGGGTTTGAGCAGTTCTTC. Residues: CASSSQGFEQFF.